This T cell receptor (beta chain) was sequenced during a study of neurological immune-mediated disorders. Study-wide results and caveats: A possible signature was seen in one related-CDR3 cluster, into which phylogenetic grouping placed the repertoires of 18 of 34 multiple sclerosis patients. None of the CDR3 amino acid sequences in expanded clones turned up in more than one subject, which points to private repertoires in all groups.

The CDR3 length is 11 residues. V lost 5 bases, J lost 7 bases, and 6 bases lay in between. CDR1 is MNHEY and CDR2 is SVGEGT in the germline V gene. This clonotype has at least ten counts. Its specificity is unknown. TCRdb called the 5' RACE reads again in MiXCR, with one record for every CDR3 protein. The sample holds fewer than 60,000 distinct CDR3 sequences, 3.8% seen once. This TCR came from a man in his fifties or sixties with multiple sclerosis. The chain employs TRBV6-2 or TRBV6-3 and TRBJ2-1; D not resolved. The sequenced material came from PBMCs. CDR3 nucleotides: TGTGCCAGCAGTCTGACTAATGAGCAGTTCTTC. It encodes CASSLTNEQFF.